The next 21 T cell receptor beta chains were all read from a single sample in a study of cytomegalovirus exposure and HLA in healthy donors. The PCR used 60 Vbeta and 13 Jbeta primers. Data came from immunoSEQ multiplex PCR; TCRdb stores just in-frame clones and leaves some out. The sample shows some 250,000 clones, 82% of them seen only once. The sequencing input was PBMCs. The source is a woman in her 40s in good health and CMV-seropositive.

The chain couples TRBV5-1 to TRBJ1-2, with 10 bases identical to TRBD1. CDR3 size: 13 residues. Germline V gives CDR1 SGHRS, CDR2 YFSETQ. V shed 4 bases and J 12 bases; nucleotides not matched to a gene: 9. This chain's CDR3 is CASSPGQGRKNTF. In nucleotides, the CDR3 is TGCGCCAGCAGCCCGGGACAGGGGAGAAAGAACACCTTC.

This clone was found a few times. The V and J genes are TRBV4-1 and TRBJ1-5; tentatively, D is TRBD1 (5 bases). V was trimmed by 5 bases and J by 1 base, leaving 15 bases between them. The CDR3 covers 16 residues. Germline assignment: CDR1 MGHRA and CDR2 YSYEKL. The chain's CDR3 is CASSSRGWRSNQPQHF. CDR3 DNA sequence: TGCGCCAGCAGCTCAAGGGGATGGCGGAGCAATCAGCCCCAGCATTTT.

This chain connects TRBV9 to TRBJ1-1; 8 bases agree with TRBD1. Germline CDR1 is SGDLS and CDR2 is YYNGEE. V lost 3 bases, J lost 5 bases, and 6 bases stayed unmatched. CDR3 length: 14 amino acids. CDR3 amino acids: CASSGSTGVTEAFF. The DNA for the CDR3 is TGTGCCAGCAGCGGGTCGACAGGGGTAACTGAAGCTTTCTTT. Variable domain in full (rest from reference TRBV9 and TRBJ1-1): DSGVTQTPKHLITATGQRVTLRCSPRSGDLSVYWYQQSLDQGLQFLIQYYNGEERAKGNILERFSAQQFPDLHSELNLSSLELGDSALYFCASSGSTGVTEAFFGQGTRLTVV.

The chain uses TRBV6-1 and TRBJ1-5; D is possibly TRBD1 (5 bases). Germline assignment: CDR1 MNHNS and CDR2 SASEGT. Between the trimmed V and J ends, which lost 4 bases and 0 bases, there was a span of 7 bases. This CDR3 contains 14 residues. CDR3 DNA sequence: TGTGCCAGCAGTGTAGGGGTTAGCAATCAGCCCCAGCATTTT. It encodes CASSVGVSNQPQHF.

This clone was detected once. This chain connects TRBV4-1 to TRBJ2-1; TRBD2 matches at 10 bases. Germline CDR1 MGHRA, CDR2 YSYEKL. The junction had 10 bases not matched to a gene; V was cut back by 0 bases and J by 5 bases. The CDR3 totals 18 residues. The DNA for the CDR3 is TGCGCCAGCAGCCAAGATAGCTTTGGGACTAGCGATCACAATGAGCAGTTCTTC. It codes for CASSQDSFGTSDHNEQFF.

This sequence joins TRBV7-2 and TRBJ2-3, with a weak D call TRBD2 (6 bases). The germline CDR1 and CDR2 sequences are SGHTA and FQGNSA. The germline V and J ends were trimmed by 10 bases and 5 bases, with 16 bases remaining between them. The CDR3 runs 13 residues. The CDR3 DNA is TGTGCCATCGCGTCGGGGGTGGGAGATACGCAGTATTTT. Protein: CAIASGVGDTQYF.

As for this clone: Additional DNA sequences in this sample encode the identical CDR3. The chain combines TRBV4-2 with TRBJ1-6; 7 bases fit TRBD1. J lost 3 bases, V lost 1 base, and 18 bases had no gene match. The CDR3 loop spans 21 amino acids. The germline V gene encodes CDR1 LGHNA and CDR2 YNFKEQ. CDR3 protein: CASSQVFSRPTGANYNSPLHF. CDR3 bases: TGTGCCAGCAGCCAAGTTTTCTCCCGGCCCACAGGGGCGAACTATAATTCACCCCTCCACTTT.

The chain combines TRBV4-3 with TRBJ2-1; 8 bases map to TRBD2. This CDR3 has 15 amino acids. Trimming cost V 1 base and J 3 bases; bases outside gene matches: 2. The germline V gene has CDR1 LGHNA and CDR2 YSLEER. In DNA form, the CDR3 reads TGCGCCAGCAGCCAAGGACTAGCGAACTACAATGAGCAGTTCTTC. Amino acids: CASSQGLANYNEQFF.

CDR3 sequence (DNA): TGTGCCAGCAGTTTAATAGGAACTAGCGGGAACTCCTACGAGCAGTACTTC. It encodes CASSLIGTSGNSYEQYF. This rearrangement joins TRBV27 to TRBJ2-7; TRBD2 aligns across 10 bases. The CDR3 is 17 residues long. Germline assignment: CDR1 MNHEY and CDR2 SMNVEV (reference sequence). V shed 2 bases and J 0 bases; nucleotides not matched to a gene: 7.

CDR3 sequence (DNA): TGTGCCAGCAGTAGCGGGAGGGTAACCGGGGAGCTGTTTTTT. Encoded protein: CASSSGRVTGELFF. V gene TRBV11-2 combines with J gene TRBJ2-2, with 11 positions matching TRBD2. Looked up from germline, CDR1 is SGHAT and CDR2 is FQNNGV. The CDR3 runs to 14 residues. V lost 6 bases, J lost 5 bases, and 2 bases stayed unmatched. The variable domain in full, with the rest retrieved from reference TRBV11-2 and TRBJ2-2, is EAGVAQSPRYKIIEKRQSVAFWCNPISGHATLYWYQQILGQGPKLLIQFQNNGVVDDSQLPKDRFSAERLKGVDSTLKIQPAKLEDSAVYLCASSSGRVTGELFFGEGSRLTVL.

This rearrangement joins TRBV27 to TRBJ2-3; 7 nucleotides align to TRBD2. The CDR3 is 15 amino acids. Germline CDR1 reads MNHEY; CDR2 reads SMNVEV (reference sequence). V shed 4 bases, J shed 2 bases, and the junction held 6 bases outside the gene matches. DNA for the CDR3: TGTGCCAGCAGTTCCGGGGGGTCCTACACAGATACGCAGTATTTT. Translation gives CASSSGGSYTDTQYF.

There are a few counts of this clone. This chain links TRBV30 with TRBJ1-5, with 7 bases matching TRBD1. V gave up 3 bases and J gave up 5 bases; unmatched junction bases: 10. Germline-derived CDR1 and CDR2 are GTSNPN and SVGIG (reference sequence). There are 15 residues in the CDR3. The CDR3 nucleotides read TGTGCCTGGAGGGAACCCGACAGGGAGGATCAGCCCCAGCATTTT. Its translation: CAWREPDREDQPQHF.

This clone has a handful of counts. This chain uses TRBV7-8 with TRBJ1-1; D is perhaps TRBD1 (5 bases). Trimming pared 4 bases from V and 4 bases from J, leaving 13 bases between. CDR3 length equals 14 residues. The V gene's germline CDR1 is SGHVS and CDR2 FQNEAQ. The DNA of the CDR3 is TGTGCCAGCAGCTCCTGGGGCAGGGCCACTGAAGCTTTCTTT. Protein product: CASSSWGRATEAFF. The full variable domain, its missing parts supplied by reference TRBV7-8 and TRBJ1-1, is GAGVSQSPRYKVAKRGQDVALRCDPISGHVSLFWYQQALGQGPEFLTYFQNEAQLDKSGLPSDRFFAERPEGSVSTLKIQRTQQEDSAVYLCASSSWGRATEAFFGQGTRLTVV.

The V and J genes are TRBV5-6 and TRBJ1-4, with 7 bases fitting TRBD1. Germline lookup yields CDR1 SGHDT and CDR2 YYEEEE. This CDR3 contains 18 residues. J gave up 8 bases and V 2 bases, and 18 bases lay outside the gene matches. This chain's CDR3 is CASSFLRGQTHGREKLFF. The CDR3 DNA reads as TGTGCCAGCAGCTTTCTTCGGGGACAGACACACGGAAGGGAAAAACTGTTTTTT.

The genes are TRBV5-1 and TRBJ1-2; TRBD1 matches at 9 bases. The germline gives CDR1 SGHRS, CDR2 YFSETQ. Trimming removed 4 bases from V and 8 bases from J; junction bases left unmatched: 6. The CDR3 is made up of 13 amino acids. CDR3 sequence (DNA): TGCGCCAGCAGCCGGACAGGGGCGGGGGGCTACACCTTC. Translating gives CASSRTGAGGYTF.

The chain combines TRBV6-5 with TRBJ2-7; maybe TRBD2 (5 bases). The V end was cut by 4 bases, the J end by 2 bases, with 12 bases between. The CDR3 runs 14 residues. Germline V gives CDR1 MNHEY, CDR2 SVGAGI. The DNA of the CDR3 is TGTGCCAGCAGTTCGCCCCGGGGTCCCTACGAGCAGTACTTC. Translating it yields CASSSPRGPYEQYF.

This CDR3 is CASSFEAGAYEQYF. The DNA of the CDR3 is TGTGCCAGCAGCTTTGAAGCGGGAGCCTACGAGCAGTACTTC. The rearrangement links TRBV13 to TRBJ2-7; 8 bases align to TRBD2. J lost 2 bases, V lost 3 bases, and 3 bases had no gene match. Germline CDR1 PRHDT, CDR2 FYEKMQ (reference sequence). The length of the CDR3 is 14 residues.

CDR3 sequence: CASSVATGGAANYGYTF. Here the CDR3 DNA reads TGTGCCAGCAGCGTAGCGACAGGGGGCGCAGCTAACTATGGCTACACCTTC. The rearrangement joins TRBV9 to TRBJ1-2; the match to TRBD1 covers 10 bases. V dropped 0 bases and J dropped 0; count of bases not matched to a gene: 5. The CDR3 sequence is 17 residues long. Germline lookup yields CDR1 SGDLS and CDR2 YYNGEE. The whole variable domain, filled in from reference TRBV9 and TRBJ1-2, reads DSGVTQTPKHLITATGQRVTLRCSPRSGDLSVYWYQQSLDQGLQFLIQYYNGEERAKGNILERFSAQQFPDLHSELNLSSLELGDSALYFCASSVATGGAANYGYTFGSGTRLTVV.

The V call is TRBV30, the J call TRBJ1-4; 7 bases fit TRBD1. This CDR3 has 13 amino acids. With 3 bases clipped from V and 5 bases from J, the junction kept 3 bases outside the gene matches. Germline V gene sequence: CDR1 GTSNPN, CDR2 SVGIG (reference sequence). This CDR3 reads CAWSRQGNEKLFF. The DNA of the CDR3 is TGTGCCTGGAGCAGACAGGGCAATGAAAAACTGTTTTTT.

The chain recombines TRBV4-2 with TRBJ2-3; D is possibly TRBD2 (7 bases). Trimming shortened V by 2 bases and J by 4 bases, and 22 bases separated the two germline ends. Germline CDR1 LGHNA, CDR2 YNFKEQ. CDR3 size: 18 residues. CDR3: CASSQRLVRGGLADTQYF. The CDR3, as DNA: TGTGCCAGCAGCCAACGACTAGTAAGGGGGGGGCTAGCAGATACGCAGTATTTT.

V is TRBV7-2 and J is TRBJ2-5, with 9 bases identical to TRBD1. The CDR3 sequence is 13 residues long. The trim removed 3 bases at V and 5 bases at J, leaving 1 base unmatched. Germline V CDR1 and CDR2: SGHTA, FQGNSA. The CDR3 DNA reads TGTGCCAGCAGCTTCGACAGGGGGGAGACCCAGTACTTC. It codes for CASSFDRGETQYF. The full variable domain, completed using reference TRBV7-2 and TRBJ2-5, is GAGVSQSPSNKVTEKGKDVELRCDPISGHTALYWYRQSLGQGLEFLIYFQGNSAPDKSGLPSDRFSAERTGGSVSTLTIQRTQQEDSAVYLCASSFDRGETQYFGPGTRLLVL.